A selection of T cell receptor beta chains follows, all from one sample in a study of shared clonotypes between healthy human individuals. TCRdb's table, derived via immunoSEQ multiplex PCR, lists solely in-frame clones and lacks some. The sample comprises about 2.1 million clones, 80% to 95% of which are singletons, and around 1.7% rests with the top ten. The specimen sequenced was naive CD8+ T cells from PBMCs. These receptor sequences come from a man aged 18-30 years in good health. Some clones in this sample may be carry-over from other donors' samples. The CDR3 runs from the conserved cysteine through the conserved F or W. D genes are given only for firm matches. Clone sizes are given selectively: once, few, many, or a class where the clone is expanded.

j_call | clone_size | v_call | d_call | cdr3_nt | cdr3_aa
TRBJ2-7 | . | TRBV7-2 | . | TGTGCCAGCAGCTTCGGACAGTGGGACTACGAGCAGTACTTC | CASSFGQWDYEQYF
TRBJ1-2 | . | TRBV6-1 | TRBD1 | TGTGCCAGCAGCCCGGGACAGGGGTTCTATGGCTACACCTTC | CASSPGQGFYGYTF
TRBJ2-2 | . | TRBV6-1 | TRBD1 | TGTGCCAGCAGTGAAGTTGGGGACAGGGAAGCCGGGGAGCTGTTTTTT | CASSEVGDREAGELFF
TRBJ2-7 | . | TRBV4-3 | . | TGCGCCAGCAGCCAAGACGGGGCAGTACACTACGAGCAGTACTTC | CASSQDGAVHYEQYF
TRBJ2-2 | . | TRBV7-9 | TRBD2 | TGTGCCAGCAGCTTATGGCCTAGCGGGAGTCGAACCGGGGAGCTGTTTTTT | CASSLWPSGSRTGELFF
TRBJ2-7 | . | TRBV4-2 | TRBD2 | TGTGCCAGCAGGGAAAGCGAAATGGCGGGAGGGGGATACTACGAGCAGTACTTC | CASRESEMAGGGYYEQYF
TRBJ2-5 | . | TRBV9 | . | TGTGCCAGCAGCGTAGGGGATAGCAAAGAGACCCAGTACTTC | CASSVGDSKETQYF
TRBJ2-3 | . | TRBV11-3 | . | TGTGCCAGCAGCTTAGGCTATAGCACAGATACGCAGTATTTT | CASSLGYSTDTQYF
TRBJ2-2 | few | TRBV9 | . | TGTGCCAGCAGCGGCCGGGCTCCGAACACCGGGGAGCTGTTTTTT | CASSGRAPNTGELFF
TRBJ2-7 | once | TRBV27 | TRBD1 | TGTGCCAGCAGTCTCGCCCGCAGGGGGCCCGAGCAGTACTTC | CASSLARRGPEQYF
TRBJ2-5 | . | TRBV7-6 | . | TGTGCCAGCAGCTTACTAACGCTAGGCCAAGAGACCCAGTACTTC | CASSLLTLGQETQYF
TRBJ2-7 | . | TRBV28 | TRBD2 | TGTGCCAGCAGTTTATTGCGGGAGTTCGAGCAGTACTTC | CASSLLREFEQYF
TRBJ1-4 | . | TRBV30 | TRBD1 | TGTGCCTGGGGGTCCGGGACAGGGGATGAAAAACTGTTTTTT | CAWGSGTGDEKLFF
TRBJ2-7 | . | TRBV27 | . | TGTGCCAGCAGTTTTGGCGTTACCTACGAGCAGTACTTC | CASSFGVTYEQYF
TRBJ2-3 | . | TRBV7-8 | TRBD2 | TGTGCCAGCAGCTTGCTTCGAGCGGGAGGGATAACAGATACGCAGTATTTT | CASSLLRAGGITDTQYF
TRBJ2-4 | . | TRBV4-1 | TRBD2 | TGCGCCAGCAGCCAGATCCTAGGCGGGGAGGGTGTTGGAAACATTCAGTACTTC | CASSQILGGEGVGNIQYF
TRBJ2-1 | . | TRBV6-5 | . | TGTGCCAGCAGTTATAGATTGGGCAATGAGCAGTTCTTC | CASSYRLGNEQFF
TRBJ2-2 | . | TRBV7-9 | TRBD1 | TGTGCCAGCAGCTCCTCTCCAATAGACAGGGACACCGGGGAGCTGTTTTTT | CASSSSPIDRDTGELFF
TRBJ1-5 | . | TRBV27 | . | TGTGCGAGTAACGAGGGTCGGGGATGGCCCCAGCATTTT | CASNEGRGWPQHF
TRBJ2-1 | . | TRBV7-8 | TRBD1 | TGTGCCAGCAGCTCTAGCAGGGCGGGACAGGGAGACAATGAGCAGTTCTTC | CASSSSRAGQGDNEQFF
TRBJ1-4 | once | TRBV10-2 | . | TGCGCCAGCAGTGAGCGATATGCAACTAATGAAAAACTGTTTTTT | CASSERYATNEKLFF
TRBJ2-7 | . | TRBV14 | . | TGTGCCAGCAGCCGGGACTCCCGAGGAGACGAGCAGTACTTC | CASSRDSRGDEQYF
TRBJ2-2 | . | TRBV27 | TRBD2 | TGTGCCAGCAGTATCCCGACTAGCGGGAGACCCGGGGAGCTGTTTTTT | CASSIPTSGRPGELFF
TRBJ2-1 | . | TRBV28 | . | TGTGCCAGTCAACCCGCGGTGACAGCCCCCGACAATGAGCAGTTCTTC | CASQPAVTAPDNEQFF
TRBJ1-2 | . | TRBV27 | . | TGTGCCAGCAGTCCGACACGTGAAGGGGGGCATTACTATGGCTACACCTTC | CASSPTREGGHYYGYTF
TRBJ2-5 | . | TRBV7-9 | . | TGTGCCAGCAGCCAGACATTTTCCCAAGAGACCCAGTACTTC | CASSQTFSQETQYF
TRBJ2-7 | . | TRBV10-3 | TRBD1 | TGTGCCATCAGTGACAGGGACAGCCTCTACGAGCAGTACTTC | CAISDRDSLYEQYF
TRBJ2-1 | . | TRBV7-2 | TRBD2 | TGTGCCAGCAGCTTAGGAGGACTAGCGGGGAAGAGCTCCTACAATGAGCAGTTCTTC | CASSLGGLAGKSSYNEQFF
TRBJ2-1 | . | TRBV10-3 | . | TGTGCCATCAGTGAGTCGGGCTACCCTGGGAATGAGCAGTTCTTC | CAISESGYPGNEQFF
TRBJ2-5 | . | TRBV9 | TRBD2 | TGTGCCAGCAGCCCAGGACTAGCGGGTGTGGAGACCCAGTACTTC | CASSPGLAGVETQYF
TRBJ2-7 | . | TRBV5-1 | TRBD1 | TGCGCCAGCAGCTTGGCCATGACAGGGGGCGACGAGCAGTACTTC | CASSLAMTGGDEQYF
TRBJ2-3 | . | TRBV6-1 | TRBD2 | TGTGCCAGCAGTGAAAGGGTACTAAGCGGGAGGGCGGTAGATACGCAGTATTTT | CASSERVLSGRAVDTQYF
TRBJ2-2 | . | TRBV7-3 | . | TGTGCCAGCAGCTTAAAACTCTTCACCGGGGAGCTGTTTTTT | CASSLKLFTGELFF
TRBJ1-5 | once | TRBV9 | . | TGTGCCAGCAGCGTAGAGCGAGACACCCAGCCCCAGCATTTT | CASSVERDTQPQHF
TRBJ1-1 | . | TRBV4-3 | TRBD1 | TGCGCCAGCAGCCAGTCACAGGGGGCTAACACTGAAGCTTTCTTT | CASSQSQGANTEAFF
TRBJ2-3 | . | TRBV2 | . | TGTGCCAGCGGGCCTTCGATAAGCACAGATACGCAGTATTTT | CASGPSISTDTQYF
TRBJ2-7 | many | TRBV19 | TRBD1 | TGTGCCAGTAGTGCCTGGGACAGGGGCTACGAGCAGTACTTC | CASSAWDRGYEQYF
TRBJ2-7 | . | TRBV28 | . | TGTGCCAGCCGGCCGGGTCCCTCAAGCTCCTACGAGCAGTACTTC | CASRPGPSSSYEQYF
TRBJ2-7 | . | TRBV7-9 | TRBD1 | TGTGCCAGCAGCGGTACCGGGACAGGGAGCTACGAGCAGTACTTC | CASSGTGTGSYEQYF
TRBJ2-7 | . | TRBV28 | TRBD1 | TGTGCCACCCAACCGGGACAGGGCTACGAGCAGTACTTC | CATQPGQGYEQYF
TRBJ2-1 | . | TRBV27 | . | TGTGCCAGCAGTTTTTTCGGGGATGAGCAGTTCTTC | CASSFFGDEQFF